Shown below are 28 T cell receptor beta chains from a single sample sequenced in a study. TCRdb called the 5' RACE reads again in MiXCR, with one record for every CDR3 protein. The top ten hold under 3% of the sample, which has tens of thousands of distinct CDR3 sequences, roughly 17% seen once. The sequenced sample was naive CD4+ T cells sorted from blood. The subset denotes: naive CD4+ T cells, CD4+CD45RA+CD25-. These receptors all come from a female donor with breast cancer.

This clonotype was counted a few times. The gene calls are TRBV7-2 and TRBJ1-1, with TRBD1 as a possible D gene (5 bases). The length of the CDR3 is 14 residues. V was trimmed by 2 bases and J by 1 base, leaving 8 bases between them. Germline loops: CDR1 SGHTA, CDR2 FQGNSA. The CDR3 nucleotides read TGTGCCAGCAGCTTAATGGGGCGGAACACTGAAGCTTTCTTT. Translated, it gives CASSLMGRNTEAFF.

The chain links TRBV3-1 to TRBJ2-1, with TRBD2 matching 7 bases. This CDR3 spans 13 amino acids. The trim removed 0 bases at V and 15 bases at J, leaving 8 bases unmatched. Germline V gene lookup returns CDR1 LGHDT and CDR2 YNNKEL (reference sequence). CDR3 amino acids: CASSQEGGSFPFF. CDR3 in DNA: TGTGCCAGCAGCCAAGAGGGAGGGTCGTTCCCGTTCTTC.

In this sample, this clonotype turned up once. This may be a read error: a much more frequent sequence differs by one nucleotide. This sequence joins TRBV29-1 and TRBJ2-2; D ambiguous. This CDR3 has 13 amino acids. The germline CDR1 and CDR2 sequences are SQVTM and ANQGSEA. CDR3 bases: TGCAGCGGCCGCAACGCGAACGCCGGGGAGCTGTTTTTT. It is translated as CSGRNANAGELFF.

The genes are TRBV15 and TRBJ1-1; D is unclear. V lost 6 bases and J 4 bases, leaving 12 bases between the germline ends. The CDR3 runs to 13 residues. In germline, CDR1 is LNHNV, CDR2 YYDKDF (reference sequence). The CDR3 is CATRRTVGTEAFF. CDR3 nucleotide sequence: TGTGCCACCAGACGGACCGTCGGCACTGAAGCTTTCTTT.

This clonotype has only a few counts. One end of the junction varies from germline; a read error may be responsible. V gene TRBV3-1 combines with J gene TRBJ1-1; D not certain. Looked up from germline, CDR1 is LGHDT and CDR2 is YNNKEL (reference sequence). This CDR3 contains 14 residues. The CDR3 reads CASSSHGQNAEAFF. CDR3 nucleotides: TGTGCCAGCAGCTCCCACGGCCAGAACGCTGAAGCTTTCTTT.

The chain couples TRBV28 to TRBJ2-7; 7 bases fit TRBD2. The CDR3 has 14 residues. The ends lost 6 bases at V and 0 bases at J; junction bases unmatched: 5. Germline V gene sequence: CDR1 MDHEN, CDR2 SYDVKM. Here the CDR3 reads CASRTGTNSYEQYF. CDR3 sequence (DNA): TGTGCCAGCAGGACCGGGACTAACTCCTACGAGCAGTACTTC.

This clonotype was seen repeatedly, ten times or more. The J gene is TRBJ2-1, the V gene TRBV5-1; TRBD1 agrees at 10 bases. J was trimmed by 10 bases and V by 4 bases; bases with no gene match: 14. The CDR3 is made up of 16 amino acids. The germline V gene has CDR1 SGHRS and CDR2 YFSETQ. The CDR3 coding sequence is TGCGCCAGCAGCCCCGACAGGGGGCTATCAGCGGGGGAGCAGTTCTTC. Translating gives CASSPDRGLSAGEQFF.

There are a few counts of this clonotype. The rearrangement joins TRBV6-2 or TRBV6-3 to TRBJ2-1; a possible D gene is TRBD1 (6 bases). Looked up from germline, CDR1 is MNHEY and CDR2 is SVGEGT. Trimming removed 4 bases from V and 11 bases from J, with 18 bases in between. The CDR3 spans 14 residues. CDR3 sequence reads: CASSSGQLEGKQFF. The DNA for the CDR3 is TGTGCCAGCAGTTCCGGACAGCTTGAGGGTAAGCAGTTCTTC.

The chain couples TRBV4-2 to TRBJ1-2, with 7 bases identical to TRBD1. The CDR3 extends over 15 amino acids. Per the germline V gene, CDR1 is LGHNA and CDR2 is YNFKEQ. Trimming cost V 0 bases and J 2 bases; bases outside gene matches: 3. Here the CDR3 reads CASSQEGGINYGYTF. CDR3 nucleotide sequence: TGTGCCAGCAGCCAAGAAGGGGGCATCAACTATGGCTACACCTTC.

This clonotype appeared a single time. This may be a read error, as it is one base from a much larger clone. V is TRBV12-3 or TRBV12-4 and J is TRBJ1-2; no definite D call. The CDR3 runs 12 residues. Trimming removed 5 bases at V and 7 bases at J, with 11 bases between. DNA of the CDR3: TGTGCCAGCAGTGCGACGGGGTTTGGCTACACCTTC. Its protein is CASSATGFGYTF.

Many counts were recorded for this clonotype. The rearrangement uses TRBV5-1 and TRBJ2-1, with D perhaps TRBD1 or TRBD2 (5 bases each). The CDR3 is made up of 15 amino acids. V was pared by 4 bases and J by 6 bases, with 17 bases between. In germline, CDR1 is SGHRS, CDR2 YFSETQ. The CDR3 nucleotides are TGCGCCAGCAGCCCGGGGACCGTCAGAAGCAATGAGCAGTTCTTC. Protein: CASSPGTVRSNEQFF.

On this clonotype: One base away lies a much larger clone, so this may be a sequencing read error. The J gene is TRBJ2-1, the V gene TRBV5-1; D possibly corresponds to TRBD2 (5 bases). Germline V CDR1 and CDR2: SGHRS, YFSETQ. This CDR3 spans 13 amino acids. DNA of the CDR3: TGCGCCAGCAGCTTGGTTTCCGAGGGTGAGCAGTCCTTC. The encoded protein is CASSLVSEGEQSF. Variable domain in full (rest from reference TRBV5-1 and TRBJ2-1): KAGVTQTPRYLIKTRGQQVTLSCSPISGHRSVSWYQQTPGQGLQFLFEYFSETQRNKGNFPGRFSGRQFSNSRSEMNVSTLELGDSALYLCASSLVSEGEQSFGPGTRLTVL.

This clonotype has more than one count but fewer than ten. CDR3 loop: CASSQGGGANVLTF. For the CDR3, the DNA is TGCGCCAGCTCCCAGGGAGGAGGGGCCAACGTCCTGACTTTC. This sequence joins TRBV5-1 and TRBJ2-6, with a tentative D call TRBD2 (6 bases). The CDR3 length is 14 residues. The V end lost 7 bases, the J end lost 4 bases, and 12 bases lay between the germline ends. CDR1 is SGHRS and CDR2 is YFSETQ in the germline V gene.

The rearrangement links TRBV9 to TRBJ2-4; the D call may be TRBD1 or TRBD2 (6 bases each). The CDR3 sequence is 15 residues long. V lost 4 bases and J lost 7, with 18 bases in between. In germline, CDR1 is SGDLS, CDR2 YYNGEE. The CDR3 loop reads CASSPREGGANIQYF. The DNA of the CDR3 is TGTGCCAGCAGCCCTCGTGAGGGGGGAGCGAACATTCAGTACTTC.

This clonotype has only a few counts. The rearrangement uses TRBV20-1 and TRBJ1-1, with unresolved D. Trimming removed 6 bases from V and 3 bases from J, with 8 bases in between. Germline V gene lookup returns CDR1 DFQATT and CDR2 SNEGSKA (reference sequence). The CDR3 has 11 amino acids. This CDR3 reads CSARPHTEAFF. For the CDR3, the DNA is TGCAGTGCCAGACCGCACACTGAAGCTTTCTTT.

This clonotype appeared a few times. This chain connects TRBV7-9 to TRBJ2-7; possibly TRBD1 for D (5 bases). CDR1 is SEHNR and CDR2 is FQNEAQ in the germline V gene (reference sequence). Trimming stripped 5 bases from V and 1 base from J, with 9 bases between. The CDR3 has 13 amino acids. The CDR3 is CASSIGASYEQYF. In nucleotides, the CDR3 is TGTGCCAGCAGCATAGGGGCATCCTACGAGCAGTACTTC. Full variable domain (missing parts from reference TRBV7-9 and TRBJ2-7): DTGVSQNPRHKITKRGQNVTFRCDPISEHNRLYWYRQTLGQGPEFLTYFQNEAQLEKSRLLSDRFSAERPKGSFSTLEIQRTEQGDSAMYLCASSIGASYEQYFGPGTRLTVT.

This chain joins TRBV29-1 and TRBJ2-3; TRBD2 matches 11 bases. Germline CDR1 reads SQVTM; CDR2 reads ANQGSEA. The CDR3 length is 16 residues. J was trimmed by 0 bases and V by 6 bases; bases with no gene match: 8. CDR3 residues: CSVQGLAEISTDTQYF. CDR3 DNA sequence: TGCAGCGTGCAGGGACTAGCGGAAATTAGCACAGATACGCAGTATTTT.

This clonotype is medium-sized (0.01 to 0.1%) in the sample. The chain combines TRBV6-5 with TRBJ1-6; D uncertain. The CDR3 is 15 amino acids. CDR1 and CDR2 (germline): MNHEY, SVGAGI. V lost 5 bases, J lost 5 bases, and 13 bases lay in between. Here the CDR3 reads CASSPIDIHNSPLHF. The CDR3 region has the DNA TGTGCCAGCAGTCCCATCGACATCCATAATTCACCCCTCCACTTT.

This clonotype was seen more than once but under ten times. The V call is TRBV7-2, the J call TRBJ2-3; 12 nucleotides match TRBD2. V dropped 2 bases and J dropped 0; count of bases not matched to a gene: 3. The germline V gene encodes CDR1 SGHTA and CDR2 FQGNSA. CDR3 length: 17 amino acids. CDR3 bases: TGTGCCAGCAGCTTACAAGGACTAGCGGGGAGCACAGATACGCAGTATTTT. It translates to CASSLQGLAGSTDTQYF.

CDR3 protein: CASSLDAYGYTF. The CDR3 DNA reads TGCGCCAGCAGCTTGGACGCCTATGGCTACACCTTC. The chain carries TRBV5-1 and TRBJ1-2; D call uncertain. CDR1 is SGHRS, CDR2 YFSETQ, per germline. CDR3 length equals 12 residues. V lost 0 bases and J lost 4, with 4 bases in between.

A few counts support this clonotype. This chain joins TRBV20-1 and TRBJ1-1; no clear D. This CDR3 region has 14 residues. Between the trimmed V and J ends, which lost 6 bases and 2 bases, there was a span of 16 bases. From germline, CDR1 is DFQATT and CDR2 SNEGSKA (reference sequence). The CDR3 loop reads CSALRQPRNTEAFF. As DNA, the CDR3 is TGCAGTGCGCTACGTCAGCCCCGTAACACTGAAGCTTTCTTT.

V usage is TRBV7-9 and J usage is TRBJ1-1; D possibly corresponds to TRBD1 (5 bases). Germline CDR1 is SEHNR and CDR2 is FQNEAQ (reference sequence). The CDR3 spans 14 residues. V was shortened by 7 bases and J by 2 bases, with 14 bases between the two germline ends. The CDR3 is CASTRQIINTEAFF. The CDR3 DNA is TGTGCCAGCACCCGACAGATCATTAACACTGAAGCTTTCTTT.

Of note for this clonotype: A read error may account for a junction end that differs from germline. The rearrangement joins TRBV20-1 to TRBJ2-7; possibly TRBD2 for D (5 bases). The CDR3 consists of 11 residues. Germline CDR1 is DFQATT and CDR2 is SNEGSKA (reference sequence). The CDR3 is CGARGNYEQYF. CDR3 coding DNA: TGCGGTGCTAGAGGGAATTACGAGCAGTACTTC.

This clonotype has a count of ten or more. V is TRBV7-3 and J is TRBJ2-3, with 8 bases that match TRBD1. This CDR3 contains 14 residues. CDR1 is SGHTA and CDR2 is FQGTGA in the germline V gene. J lost 6 bases, V lost 5 bases, and 7 bases had no gene match. The CDR3 DNA sequence: TGTGCCAGCAGCCCCGTCCAGGGGGCGGATACGCAGTATTTT. Translating gives CASSPVQGADTQYF.

The chain uses TRBV28 and TRBJ2-1; 14 bases match TRBD2. The V and J ends lost 6 bases and 7 bases, in that order; junction bases with no gene match: 8. This CDR3 is 16 amino acids long. Germline CDR1 is MDHEN and CDR2 is SYDVKM. This CDR3 reads CASRGGGLAGVNEQFF. The CDR3 bases are TGTGCCAGCAGGGGGGGGGGACTAGCGGGAGTTAATGAGCAGTTCTTC.

The rearrangement links TRBV5-6 to TRBJ2-7; D is uncertain. The germline V gene encodes CDR1 SGHDT and CDR2 YYEEEE. The V end lost 2 bases, the J end lost 5 bases, and 5 bases lay between the germline ends. The CDR3 spans 11 residues. The DNA of the CDR3 is TGTGCCAGCAGCTTACCCCACGAGCAGTACTTC. Translated: CASSLPHEQYF.

This clonotype was found many times. The chain carries TRBV20-1 and TRBJ1-2; no definite D call. Germline CDR1 DFQATT, CDR2 SNEGSKA (reference sequence). The V end lost 6 bases, the J end lost 2 bases, and 13 bases lay between the germline ends. The CDR3 has 13 amino acids. For the CDR3, the DNA is TGCAGTGCCCCTATGACGGGAAACTATGGCTACACCTTC. This encodes CSAPMTGNYGYTF.

Comment on this clonotype: A read error is possible here, since a much larger clone lies one base away. This rearrangement joins TRBV5-1 to TRBJ2-2; 8 nucleotides align to TRBD2. J was trimmed by 3 bases and V by 3 bases; bases with no gene match: 4. Germline CDR1 is SGHRS and CDR2 is YFSETQ. The length of the CDR3 is 15 residues. CDR3 sequence (DNA): TGCGCCAGCAGCTCAGGCGGGGGGCACACCGGGGAGCTGTTTTTT. It is translated as CASSSGGGHTGELFF.